The 2 T cell receptor beta chains given below trace back to one sample, sequenced in a study of blood T cell repertoires in COVID-19. Clones were read by immunoSEQ multiplex PCR, and TCRdb kept only the in-frame ones, dropping some. The sample carries more than 350,000 clones, 80% to 90% recorded once. The sequencing sample was made of peripheral blood. The receptors come from a woman in her 30s with COVID-19, enrolled during active disease.

This clone has just a few counts. This rearrangement joins TRBV30 to TRBJ1-2, with 9 bases matching TRBD1. In germline, CDR1 is GTSNPN, CDR2 SVGIG (reference sequence). CDR3 size: 15 residues. J was trimmed by 0 bases and V by 1 base; bases with no gene match: 3. The CDR3 DNA is TGTGCCTGGAGTGCCGGGACAGGGTCTAACTATGGCTACACCTTC. Translated: CAWSAGTGSNYGYTF. Together with reference TRBV30 and TRBJ1-2, the CDR3 gives the full variable domain: SQTIHQWPATLVQPVGSPLSLECTVEGTSNPNLYWYRQAAGRGLQLLFYSVGIGQISSEVPQNLSASRPQDRQFILSSKKLLLSDSGFYLCAWSAGTGSNYGYTFGSGTRLTVV.

This chain connects TRBV15 to TRBJ1-1, with D unresolved. V lost 7 bases and J 4 bases, leaving 13 bases between the germline ends. The germline gives CDR1 LNHNV, CDR2 YYDKDF (reference sequence). The CDR3 length is 13 residues. The CDR3 DNA follows: TGTGCCACCACGGTAGAGAGGGCCACTGAAGCTTTCTTT. It yields the protein CATTVERATEAFF.